This TCR beta chain appears in the sequencing data of a study of T cell responses to AZD1222 COVID-19 vaccine. The CDR3 is made up of 12 amino acids. Per germline, CDR1 MNHEY and CDR2 SMNVEV (reference sequence). V was cut by 0 bases and J by 13 bases, with 10 bases left in between. The method was immunoSEQ multiplex PCR; TCRdb's version includes in-frame clones alone and lacks a portion of them. The table has tens of thousands of clones, approximately 88% seen once. The material sequenced was peripheral blood, taken 28 days after the second AZD1222 dose. This chain connects TRBV27 to TRBJ2-1, with a tentative D call TRBD2 (6 bases). The receptor comes from an adult who received the AZD1222 COVID-19 vaccine. The CDR3 sequence: CASSLSRDLQFF. CDR3 nucleotide sequence: TGTGCCAGCAGTTTATCGAGGGACTTACAGTTCTTC.